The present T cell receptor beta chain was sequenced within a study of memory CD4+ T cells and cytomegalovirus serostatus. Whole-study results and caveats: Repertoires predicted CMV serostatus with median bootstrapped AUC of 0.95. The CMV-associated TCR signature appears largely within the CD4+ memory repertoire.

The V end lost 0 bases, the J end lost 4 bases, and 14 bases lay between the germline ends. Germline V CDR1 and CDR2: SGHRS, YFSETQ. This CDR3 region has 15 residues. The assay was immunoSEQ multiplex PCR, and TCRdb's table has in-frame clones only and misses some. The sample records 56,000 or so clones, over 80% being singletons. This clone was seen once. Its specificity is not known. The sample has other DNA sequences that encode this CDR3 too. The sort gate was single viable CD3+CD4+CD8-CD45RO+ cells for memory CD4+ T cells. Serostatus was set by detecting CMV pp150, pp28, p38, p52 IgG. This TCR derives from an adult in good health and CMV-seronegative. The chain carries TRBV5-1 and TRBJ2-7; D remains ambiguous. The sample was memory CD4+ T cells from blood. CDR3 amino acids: CASSLEGVGAYEQYF. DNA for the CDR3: TGCGCCAGCAGCTTGGAGGGTGTCGGAGCTTACGAGCAGTACTTC.